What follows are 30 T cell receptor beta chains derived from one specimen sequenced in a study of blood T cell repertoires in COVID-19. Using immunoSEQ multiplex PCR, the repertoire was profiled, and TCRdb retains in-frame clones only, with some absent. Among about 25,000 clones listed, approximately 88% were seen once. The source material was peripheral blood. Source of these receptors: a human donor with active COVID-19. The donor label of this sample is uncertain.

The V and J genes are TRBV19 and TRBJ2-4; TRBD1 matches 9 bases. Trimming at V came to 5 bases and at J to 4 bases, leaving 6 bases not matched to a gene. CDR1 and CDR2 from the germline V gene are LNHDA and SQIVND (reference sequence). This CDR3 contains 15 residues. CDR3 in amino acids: CASSFPGTGKNIQYF. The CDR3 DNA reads TGTGCCAGTAGTTTCCCCGGGACAGGGAAAAACATTCAGTACTTC.

CDR3 loop: CASSPRLSSSGYTF. The CDR3 coding sequence is TGTGCCAGCAGCCCGCGGCTCTCATCGTCAGGCTACACCTTC. The rearrangement links TRBV11-3 to TRBJ1-2; D gene uncertain. Trimming left V 5 bases short and J 8 bases short, with 18 bases between. The germline V gene has CDR1 SGHNT and CDR2 YENEEA. The CDR3 is 14 residues long.

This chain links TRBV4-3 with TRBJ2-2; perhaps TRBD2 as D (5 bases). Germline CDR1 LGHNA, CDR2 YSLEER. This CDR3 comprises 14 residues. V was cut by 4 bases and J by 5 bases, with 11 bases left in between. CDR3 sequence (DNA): TGCGCCAGCAGCCCTTTTGGCGGGACCGGGGAGCTGTTTTTT. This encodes CASSPFGGTGELFF.

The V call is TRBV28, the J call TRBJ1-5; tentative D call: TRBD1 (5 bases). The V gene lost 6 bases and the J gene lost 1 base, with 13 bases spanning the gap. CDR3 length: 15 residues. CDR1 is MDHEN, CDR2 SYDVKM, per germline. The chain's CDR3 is CASSTGGDSNQPQHF. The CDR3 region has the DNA TGTGCCAGCAGCACGGGGGGAGACAGCAATCAGCCCCAGCATTTT.

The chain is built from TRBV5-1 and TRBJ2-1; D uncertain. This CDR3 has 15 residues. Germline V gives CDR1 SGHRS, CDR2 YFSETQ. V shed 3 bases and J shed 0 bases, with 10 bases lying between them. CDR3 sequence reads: CASSYELSSYNEQFF. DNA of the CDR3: TGCGCCAGCAGCTATGAGTTGAGCTCCTACAATGAGCAGTTCTTC.

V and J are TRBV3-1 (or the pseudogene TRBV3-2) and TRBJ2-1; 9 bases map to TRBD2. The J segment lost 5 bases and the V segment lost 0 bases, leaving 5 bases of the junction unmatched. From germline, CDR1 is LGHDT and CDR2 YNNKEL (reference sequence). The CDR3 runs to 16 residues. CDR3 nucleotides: TGTGCCAGCAGCCAAGATCTCCTAGCGGGGAACAATGAGCAGTTCTTC. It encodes CASSQDLLAGNNEQFF.

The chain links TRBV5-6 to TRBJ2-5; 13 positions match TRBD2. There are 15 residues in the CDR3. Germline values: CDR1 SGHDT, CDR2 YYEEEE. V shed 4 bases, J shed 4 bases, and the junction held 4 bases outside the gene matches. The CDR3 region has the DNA TGTGCCAGCAGCCAAGGACTAGCGGGAGTAGAGACCCAGTACTTC. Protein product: CASSQGLAGVETQYF.

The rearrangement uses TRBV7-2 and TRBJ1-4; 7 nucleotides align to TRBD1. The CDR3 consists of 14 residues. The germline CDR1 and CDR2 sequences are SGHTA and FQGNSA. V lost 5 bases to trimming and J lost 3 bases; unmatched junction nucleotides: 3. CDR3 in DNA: TGTGCCAGCAGCGCAGACAGGGCTAATGAAAAACTGTTTTTT. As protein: CASSADRANEKLFF.

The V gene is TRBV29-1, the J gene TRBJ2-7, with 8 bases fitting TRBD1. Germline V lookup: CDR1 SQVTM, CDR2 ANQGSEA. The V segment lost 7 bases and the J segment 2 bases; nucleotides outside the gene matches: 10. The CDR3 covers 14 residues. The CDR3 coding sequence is TGCAGCGCCAAGGGACAGGCCGCGACCTACGAGCAGTACTTC. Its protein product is CSAKGQAATYEQYF.

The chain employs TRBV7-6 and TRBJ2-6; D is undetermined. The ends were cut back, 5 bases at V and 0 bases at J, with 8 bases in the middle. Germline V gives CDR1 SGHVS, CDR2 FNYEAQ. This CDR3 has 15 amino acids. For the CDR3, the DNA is TGTGCCAGCAGCCCAGAAGACTCTGGGGCCAACGTCCTGACTTTC. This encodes CASSPEDSGANVLTF.

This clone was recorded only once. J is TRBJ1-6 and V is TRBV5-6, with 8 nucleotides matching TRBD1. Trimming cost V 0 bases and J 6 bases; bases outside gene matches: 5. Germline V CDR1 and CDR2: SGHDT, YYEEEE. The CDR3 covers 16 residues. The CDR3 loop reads CASSLDRGNSNSPLHF. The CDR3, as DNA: TGTGCCAGCAGCTTGGACAGGGGGAATAGTAATTCACCCCTCCACTTT.

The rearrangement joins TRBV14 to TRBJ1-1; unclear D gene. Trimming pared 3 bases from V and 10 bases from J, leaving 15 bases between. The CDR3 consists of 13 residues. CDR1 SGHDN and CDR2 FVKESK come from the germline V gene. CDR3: CASSQARTTRAFF. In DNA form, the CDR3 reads TGTGCCAGCAGCCAGGCTCGGACTACGAGAGCTTTCTTT.

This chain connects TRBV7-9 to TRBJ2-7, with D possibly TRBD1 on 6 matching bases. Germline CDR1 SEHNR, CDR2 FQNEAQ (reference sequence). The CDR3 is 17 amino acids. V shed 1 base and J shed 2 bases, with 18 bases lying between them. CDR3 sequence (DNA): TGTGCCAGCAGCTTAGAGGGGGACCAGCGCACAACCTACGAGCAGTACTTC. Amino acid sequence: CASSLEGDQRTTYEQYF. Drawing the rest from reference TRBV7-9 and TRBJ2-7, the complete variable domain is DTGVSQNPRHKITKRGQNVTFRCDPISEHNRLYWYRQTLGQGPEFLTYFQNEAQLEKSRLLSDRFSAERPKGSFSTLEIQRTEQGDSAMYLCASSLEGDQRTTYEQYFGPGTRLTVT.

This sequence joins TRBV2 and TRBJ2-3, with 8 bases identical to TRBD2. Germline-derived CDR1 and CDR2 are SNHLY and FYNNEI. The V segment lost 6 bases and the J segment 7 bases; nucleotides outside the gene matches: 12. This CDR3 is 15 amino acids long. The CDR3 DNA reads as TGTGCCAGCAGGCGCCGAGGGACTAGAAATCATACGCAGTATTTT. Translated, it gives CASRRRGTRNHTQYF. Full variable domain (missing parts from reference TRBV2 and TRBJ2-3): EPEVTQTPSHQVTQMGQEVILRCVPISNHLYFYWYRQILGQKVEFLVSFYNNEISEKSEIFDDQFSVERPDGSNFTLKIRSTKLEDSAMYFCASRRRGTRNHTQYFGPGTRLTVL.

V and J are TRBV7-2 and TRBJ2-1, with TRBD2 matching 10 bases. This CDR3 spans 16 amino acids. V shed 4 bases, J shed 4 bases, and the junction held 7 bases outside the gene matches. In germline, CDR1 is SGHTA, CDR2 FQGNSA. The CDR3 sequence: CASSSRLAGSYNEQFF. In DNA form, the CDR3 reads TGTGCCAGCAGCTCGAGACTAGCGGGTAGTTACAATGAGCAGTTCTTC.

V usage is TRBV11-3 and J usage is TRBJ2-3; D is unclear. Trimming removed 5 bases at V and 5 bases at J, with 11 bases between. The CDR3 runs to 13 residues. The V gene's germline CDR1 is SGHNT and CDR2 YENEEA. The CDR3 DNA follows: TGTGCCAGCAGCCCACACATTGGAGATACGCAGTATTTT. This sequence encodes CASSPHIGDTQYF.

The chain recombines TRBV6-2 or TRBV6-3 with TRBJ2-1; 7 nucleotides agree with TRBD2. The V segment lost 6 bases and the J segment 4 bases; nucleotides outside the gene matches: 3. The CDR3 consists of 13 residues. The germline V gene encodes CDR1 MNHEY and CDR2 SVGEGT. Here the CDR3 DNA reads TGTGCCAGCAGCACGGGACTATACAATGAGCAGTTCTTC. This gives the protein CASSTGLYNEQFF.

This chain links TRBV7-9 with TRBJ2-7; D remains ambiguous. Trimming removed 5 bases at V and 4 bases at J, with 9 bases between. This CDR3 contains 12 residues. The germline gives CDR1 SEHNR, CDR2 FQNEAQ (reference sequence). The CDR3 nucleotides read TGTGCCAGCAGCCGAGTTGGTTACGAGCAGTACTTC. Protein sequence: CASSRVGYEQYF.

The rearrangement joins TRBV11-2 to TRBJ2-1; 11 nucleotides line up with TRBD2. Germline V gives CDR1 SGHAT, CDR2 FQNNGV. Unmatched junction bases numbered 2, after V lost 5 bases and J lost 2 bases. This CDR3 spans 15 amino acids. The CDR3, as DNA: TGTGCCAGCAGCCTGGGACTAGCGGCCTACAATGAGCAGTTCTTC. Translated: CASSLGLAAYNEQFF.

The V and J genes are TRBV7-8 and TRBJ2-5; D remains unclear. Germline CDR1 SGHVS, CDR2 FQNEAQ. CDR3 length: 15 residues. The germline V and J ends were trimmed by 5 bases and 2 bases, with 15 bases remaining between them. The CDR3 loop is CASSQTETIQETQYF. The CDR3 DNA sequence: TGTGCCAGCAGCCAAACGGAAACTATTCAAGAGACCCAGTACTTC. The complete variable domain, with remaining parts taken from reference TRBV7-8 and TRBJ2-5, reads GAGVSQSPRYKVAKRGQDVALRCDPISGHVSLFWYQQALGQGPEFLTYFQNEAQLDKSGLPSDRFFAERPEGSVSTLKIQRTQQEDSAVYLCASSQTETIQETQYFGPGTRLLVL.

CDR3 in DNA: TGTGCCAGCGGAGCTCAAGCGGGGATCTTTCTGTTTTTT. Translation gives CASGAQAGIFLFF. The gene calls are TRBV6-6 and TRBJ1-4, with no clear D. Germline CDR1 and CDR2: MNHNY and SVGAGI (reference sequence). The CDR3 sequence is 13 residues long. With 8 bases removed from V and 14 bases from J, the gap between germline ends came to 21 bases.

The CDR3 nucleotides read TGTGCCAGCAGTTACGGGGAGGAGGGCCCGGAGACCCAGTACTTC. It codes for CASSYGEEGPETQYF. The chain uses TRBV6-2 or TRBV6-3 and TRBJ2-5; tentatively, D is TRBD2 (6 bases). The V and J ends lost 2 bases and 5 bases respectively, with 15 bases between them. Looked up from germline, CDR1 is MNHEY and CDR2 is SVGEGT. The CDR3 spans 15 residues.

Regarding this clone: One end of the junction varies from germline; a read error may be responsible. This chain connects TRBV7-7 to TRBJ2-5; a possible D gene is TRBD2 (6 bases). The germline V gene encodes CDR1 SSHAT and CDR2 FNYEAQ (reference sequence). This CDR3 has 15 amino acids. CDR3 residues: CASSLAAADQETQYF. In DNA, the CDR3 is TGTGCTAGCAGCTTAGCGGCGGCAGATCAAGAGACCCAGTACTTC.

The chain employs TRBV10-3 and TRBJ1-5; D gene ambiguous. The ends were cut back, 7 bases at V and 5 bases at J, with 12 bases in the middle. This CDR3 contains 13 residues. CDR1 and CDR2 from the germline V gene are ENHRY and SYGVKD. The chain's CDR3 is CAIKSGVDQPQHF. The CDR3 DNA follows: TGTGCCATCAAGAGTGGAGTCGATCAGCCCCAGCATTTT.

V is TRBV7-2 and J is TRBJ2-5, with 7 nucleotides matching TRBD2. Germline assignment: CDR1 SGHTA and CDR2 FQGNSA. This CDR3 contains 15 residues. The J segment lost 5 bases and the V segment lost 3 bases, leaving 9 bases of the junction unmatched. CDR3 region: CASSLRTGGLETQYF. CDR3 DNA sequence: TGTGCCAGCAGCTTGAGAACGGGAGGACTCGAGACCCAGTACTTC.

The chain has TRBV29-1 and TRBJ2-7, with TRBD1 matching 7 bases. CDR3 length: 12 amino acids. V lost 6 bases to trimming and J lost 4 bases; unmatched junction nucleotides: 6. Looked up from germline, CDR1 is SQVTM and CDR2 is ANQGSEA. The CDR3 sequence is CSVFRDSYEQYF. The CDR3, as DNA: TGCAGCGTGTTTCGGGACAGTTACGAGCAGTACTTC.

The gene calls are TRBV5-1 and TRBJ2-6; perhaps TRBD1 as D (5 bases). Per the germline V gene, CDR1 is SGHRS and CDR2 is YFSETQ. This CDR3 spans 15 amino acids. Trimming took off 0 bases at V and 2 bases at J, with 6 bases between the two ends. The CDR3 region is CASSLGGTGANVLTF. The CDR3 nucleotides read TGCGCCAGCAGCTTGGGGGGCACTGGGGCCAACGTCCTGACTTTC.

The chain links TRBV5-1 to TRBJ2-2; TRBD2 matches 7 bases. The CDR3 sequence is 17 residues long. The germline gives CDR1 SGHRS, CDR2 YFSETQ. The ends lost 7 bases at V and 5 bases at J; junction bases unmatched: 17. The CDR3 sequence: CASLGEGPSVSTGELFF. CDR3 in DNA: TGCGCCAGCCTGGGGGAGGGCCCATCCGTGAGTACCGGGGAGCTGTTTTTT. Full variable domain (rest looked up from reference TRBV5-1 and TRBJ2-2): KAGVTQTPRYLIKTRGQQVTLSCSPISGHRSVSWYQQTPGQGLQFLFEYFSETQRNKGNFPGRFSGRQFSNSRSEMNVSTLELGDSALYLCASLGEGPSVSTGELFFGEGSRLTVL.

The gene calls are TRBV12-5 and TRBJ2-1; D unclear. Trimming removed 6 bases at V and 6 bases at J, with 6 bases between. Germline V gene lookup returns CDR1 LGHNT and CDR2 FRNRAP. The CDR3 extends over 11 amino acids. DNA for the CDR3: TGTGCTAGTGGATCCGGCAATGAGCAGTTCTTC. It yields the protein CASGSGNEQFF.

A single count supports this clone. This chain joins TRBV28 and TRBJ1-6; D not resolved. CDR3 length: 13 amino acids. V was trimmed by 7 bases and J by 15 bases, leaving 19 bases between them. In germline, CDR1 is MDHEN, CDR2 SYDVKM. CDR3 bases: TGTGCCAGCAATGTCCAACCGGAACGGGACCTCCACTTT. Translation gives CASNVQPERDLHF. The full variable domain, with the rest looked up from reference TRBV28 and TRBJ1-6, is DVKVTQSSRYLVKRTGEKVFLECVQDMDHENMFWYRQDPGLGLRLIYFSYDVKMKEKGDIPEGYSVSREKKERFSLILESASTNQTSMYLCASNVQPERDLHFGNGTRLTVT.